The T cell receptor beta chain described here comes from a study of Tregs in tolerant kidney transplant recipients. General study results and limits: Biological reproducibility was not directly addressed in this study. Nucleotide sequences could not be compared across some patients' samples due to primer changes.

Produced via immunoSEQ multiplex PCR; TCRdb's table is partial and in-frame only. The sample lists fewer than 80,000 clones; 98% were seen once. V was trimmed by 1 base and J by 7 bases, leaving 14 bases between them. CDR3 length equals 14 residues. Germline V CDR1 and CDR2: SGHNT, YYREEE (reference sequence). A remark on this clone: The antigen remains unidentified.

This clonotype was sampled from a human donor who received a combined kidney and bone marrow transplant. The sample here was CD4+ T cells from blood, taken before the transplant. This rearrangement joins TRBV5-4 to TRBJ1-1, with a tentative D call TRBD1 (6 bases). The CDR3 region is CASSLMSRGGEAFF. CDR3 sequence (DNA): TGTGCCAGCAGCTTGATGTCCAGGGGTGGTGAAGCTTTCTTT.